Listed below are T cell receptor beta chains from one sample, sequenced in a study of Graves' ophthalmopathy and Graves' hyperthyroidism. TCRdb processed the multiplex PCR reads anew with MiXCR; each CDR3 protein has one entry. Among around 1,000,000 distinct CDR3 sequences listed, about 36% were seen once. Sequencing was done on a sample of peripheral blood or thyroid tissue (not recorded which). The source is an adult man with Graves' hyperthyroidism. The CDR3 runs from the conserved cysteine through the conserved F or W. Each record gives: V gene, D gene, CDR3 length, J gene, clone size, CDR3 DNA, CDR3 protein. D genes are given only for firm matches. Rows give clone size only sometimes, using once, few, many, or a class for an expanded clone.

v_gene: TRBV12-3/TRBV12-4; d_gene: -; len: 14; j_gene: TRBJ2-5; abundance: -; CDR3nt: TGTGCTAGTGGTTTATGGGGGACCCGAGAGACCCAGTACTTC; CDR3aa: CASGLWGTRETQYF
v_gene: TRBV10-3; d_gene: TRBD1; len: 16; j_gene: TRBJ2-7; abundance: -; CDR3nt: TGTGCCAGCAGTAAACCGTGGACAGGCCGGACCTACGAGCAGTACTTC; CDR3aa: CASSKPWTGRTYEQYF
v_gene: TRBV4-3; d_gene: TRBD1; len: 15; j_gene: TRBJ1-6; abundance: -; CDR3nt: TGCGCCAGCAGCCAACGGGACAGAGATAATTCACCCCTCCACTTT; CDR3aa: CASSQRDRDNSPLHF
v_gene: TRBV7-2; d_gene: -; len: 11; j_gene: TRBJ2-5; abundance: -; CDR3nt: TGTGCCAGCAGCTCGTACGGGACACAGTACTTC; CDR3aa: CASSSYGTQYF
v_gene: TRBV7-6; d_gene: TRBD2; len: 16; j_gene: TRBJ2-6; abundance: -; CDR3nt: TGTACCAGCAGCTTAGCTAGCGGGAGTGGGGCCAACGTCCTGACTTTC; CDR3aa: CTSSLASGSGANVLTF
v_gene: TRBV10-3; d_gene: -; len: 16; j_gene: TRBJ2-7; abundance: -; CDR3nt: TGTGCCAGCAGAAATACGGACAGACTAAGGACCTACGAGCAGTACTTC; CDR3aa: CASRNTDRLRTYEQYF
v_gene: TRBV20-1; d_gene: TRBD1; len: 13; j_gene: TRBJ1-2; abundance: once; CDR3nt: TGCAGTGCTAGAGAGACAGGGCCGTATGGCTACACCTTC; CDR3aa: CSARETGPYGYTF
v_gene: TRBV2; d_gene: TRBD1; len: 14; j_gene: TRBJ1-2; abundance: many; CDR3nt: TGTGCCAGCAGTGACAGGACAGGGAGCTATGGCTACACCTTC; CDR3aa: CASSDRTGSYGYTF
v_gene: TRBV29-1; d_gene: -; len: 14; j_gene: TRBJ2-7; abundance: many; CDR3nt: TGCAGCGTTAACTTAGGGCTAGCCCTTGGGGAGCAGTACTTC; CDR3aa: CSVNLGLALGEQYF
v_gene: TRBV10-3; d_gene: -; len: 17; j_gene: TRBJ1-5; abundance: -; CDR3nt: TGTGCCATCAGTGACTTGCCCATCTCCGGACAAAGGGAGCCCCAGCATTTT; CDR3aa: CAISDLPISGQREPQHF
v_gene: TRBV10-1; d_gene: -; len: 16; j_gene: TRBJ2-2; abundance: many; CDR3nt: TGCGCCAGCAGTGACTTTGAGGGGCCGAACACCGGGGAGCTGTTTTTT; CDR3aa: CASSDFEGPNTGELFF
v_gene: TRBV7-9; d_gene: -; len: 14; j_gene: TRBJ1-4; abundance: many; CDR3nt: TGTGCCAGCAGCCTAGGGGAGTTCCATGAAAAACTGTTTTTT; CDR3aa: CASSLGEFHEKLFF
v_gene: TRBV7-8; d_gene: TRBD2; len: 16; j_gene: TRBJ2-2; abundance: many; CDR3nt: TGTGCCAGCAGCTCCGGACTAGCGGGAGTCACCGGGGAGCTGTTTTTT; CDR3aa: CASSSGLAGVTGELFF
v_gene: TRBV12-3/TRBV12-4; d_gene: -; len: 12; j_gene: TRBJ1-4; abundance: few; CDR3nt: TGTGCCAGCACTTCGACGAGGGAAAAACTGTTTTTT; CDR3aa: CASTSTREKLFF
v_gene: TRBV9; d_gene: TRBD1; len: 15; j_gene: TRBJ1-6; abundance: many; CDR3nt: TGTGCCAGCAGCGTAGAGGGGGCACGTAATTCACCCCTCCACTTT; CDR3aa: CASSVEGARNSPLHF
v_gene: TRBV7-9; d_gene: -; len: 15; j_gene: TRBJ1-5; abundance: many; CDR3nt: TGTGCCAGCAGCTTAGAGGGTCTGGGCAATCAGCCCCAGCATTTT; CDR3aa: CASSLEGLGNQPQHF
v_gene: TRBV7-8; d_gene: -; len: 13; j_gene: TRBJ2-7; abundance: -; CDR3nt: TGTGCCAGCAGGGCCGGAGGGGGGGCCGAGCAGTACTTC; CDR3aa: CASRAGGGAEQYF
v_gene: TRBV24-1; d_gene: -; len: 12; j_gene: TRBJ1-5; abundance: many; CDR3nt: TGTGCCACCAGTGATTTCAATCAGCCCCAGCATTTT; CDR3aa: CATSDFNQPQHF
v_gene: TRBV20-1; d_gene: -; len: 14; j_gene: TRBJ2-6; abundance: many; CDR3nt: TGCAGTGCTAGAACAGACACTGGGGCCAACGTCCTGACTTTC; CDR3aa: CSARTDTGANVLTF
v_gene: TRBV10-2; d_gene: TRBD1; len: 14; j_gene: TRBJ1-2; abundance: -; CDR3nt: TGCGCCAGCGTAGACCCGGGACAGGGTCATGGCTACACCTTC; CDR3aa: CASVDPGQGHGYTF
v_gene: TRBV29-1; d_gene: TRBD1; len: 13; j_gene: TRBJ2-7; abundance: -; CDR3nt: TGCAGCGTTGAGGAGACAGGGGGCTACGAGCAGTACTTC; CDR3aa: CSVEETGGYEQYF
v_gene: TRBV10-3; d_gene: -; len: 16; j_gene: TRBJ1-3; abundance: many; CDR3nt: TGTGCCATCAGTGATAGGAGTGACAGCTCTGGAAACACCATATATTTT; CDR3aa: CAISDRSDSSGNTIYF
v_gene: TRBV11-2; d_gene: -; len: 14; j_gene: TRBJ1-1; abundance: -; CDR3nt: TGTGCCAGCTCAGGCAGCGCGATGAACACTGAAGCTTTCTTT; CDR3aa: CASSGSAMNTEAFF